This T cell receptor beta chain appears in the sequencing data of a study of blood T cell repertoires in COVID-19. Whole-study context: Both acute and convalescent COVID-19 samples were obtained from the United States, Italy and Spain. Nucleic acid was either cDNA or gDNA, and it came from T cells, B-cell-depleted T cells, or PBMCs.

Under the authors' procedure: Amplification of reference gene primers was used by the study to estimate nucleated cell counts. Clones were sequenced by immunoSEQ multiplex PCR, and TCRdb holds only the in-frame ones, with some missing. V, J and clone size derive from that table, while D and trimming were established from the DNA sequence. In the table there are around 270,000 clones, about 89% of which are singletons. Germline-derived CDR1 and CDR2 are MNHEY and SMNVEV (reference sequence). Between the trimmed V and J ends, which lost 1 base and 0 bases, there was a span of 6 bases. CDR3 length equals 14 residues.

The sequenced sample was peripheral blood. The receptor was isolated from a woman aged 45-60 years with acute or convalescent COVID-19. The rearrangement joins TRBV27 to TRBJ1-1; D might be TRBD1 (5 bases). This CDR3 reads CASSLYRLNTEAFF. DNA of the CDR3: TGTGCCAGCAGTTTATACAGGTTGAACACTGAAGCTTTCTTT.